Below, one T cell receptor (beta chain) is given with its context. The data were obtained in a study of blood T cell repertoires in COVID-19. Across the study: The study drew acute and convalescent COVID-19 samples from the United States, Italy and Spain. From T cells, B-cell-depleted T cells, or PBMCs came the material, which was cDNA or gDNA.

The table came from immunoSEQ multiplex PCR; TCRdb's copy has only in-frame clones and leaves some out. This table holds approximately 200,000 clones, roughly four fifths found once. V was cut by 0 bases and J by 2 bases, with 8 bases left in between. The V gene's germline CDR1 is SGHAT and CDR2 FQNNGV. The CDR3 totals 15 residues. Sequencing used peripheral blood. This TCR came from a woman aged 45-65 years with acute or convalescent COVID-19. The V gene is TRBV11-2, the J gene TRBJ2-1; D remains ambiguous. As DNA, the CDR3 is TGTGCCAGCAGCTTAGAAGCAGGCCCCTACAATGAGCAGTTCTTC. Amino acids: CASSLEAGPYNEQFF.